One and the same sample provided the 18 T cell receptor beta chains below, sequenced in a study of cytomegalovirus exposure and HLA in healthy donors. Use of 60 Vbeta and 13 Jbeta primers characterized the PCR. Data came from immunoSEQ multiplex PCR; TCRdb stores just in-frame clones and leaves some out. The sample has 85,000 to 90,000 clones; 67% are singletons. The specimen sequenced was PBMCs. Receptors were obtained from a man between 25 and 39 years old in good health and CMV-seronegative.

The chain joins TRBV2 to TRBJ1-4, with 10 bases fitting TRBD1. The trim removed 4 bases at V and 7 bases at J, leaving 6 bases unmatched. Germline assignment: CDR1 SNHLY and CDR2 FYNNEI. This CDR3 region has 15 residues. CDR3 loop: CASSGEGQGTEKLFF. The CDR3 DNA reads TGTGCCAGCAGTGGGGAGGGACAGGGGACTGAAAAACTGTTTTTT.

This clone showed up just a few times. The chain combines TRBV27 with TRBJ1-1, with 8 bases fitting TRBD1. Germline V gene sequence: CDR1 MNHEY, CDR2 SMNVEV (reference sequence). The CDR3 consists of 14 residues. J was trimmed by 1 base and V by 5 bases; bases with no gene match: 3. In nucleotides, the CDR3 is TGTGCCAGCAGTGACAGGGGTACGAACACTGAAGCTTTCTTT. Protein product: CASSDRGTNTEAFF.

The gene calls are TRBV4-2 and TRBJ2-5; a possible D gene is TRBD2 (6 bases). Germline CDR1 LGHNA, CDR2 YNFKEQ. Trimming stripped 5 bases from V and 5 bases from J, with 18 bases between. The CDR3 has 15 amino acids. The CDR3 DNA reads TGTGCCAGCAGCGCCAGGATAGCGGTCTCGGAGACCCAGTACTTC. This codes for CASSARIAVSETQYF.

The gene calls are TRBV11-2 and TRBJ2-7; weak D call: TRBD1 (6 bases). CDR1 is SGHAT, CDR2 FQNNGV, per germline. CDR3 length equals 15 residues. The V end lost 4 bases, the J end lost 4 bases, and 17 bases lay between the germline ends. The CDR3 region has the DNA TGTGCCAGCAGCTCGTACCGGGACAAGGGATACGAGCAGTACTTC. As protein: CASSSYRDKGYEQYF.

This clone was seen more than once but under ten times. The chain has TRBV28 and TRBJ1-5, with a possible D match to TRBD1 (6 bases). Looked up from germline, CDR1 is MDHEN and CDR2 is SYDVKM. CDR3 size: 16 residues. V gave up 3 bases and J gave up 1 base, with 13 bases separating them. The CDR3 loop is CASSFSPTGSNQPQHF. For the CDR3, the DNA is TGTGCCAGCAGTTTTAGTCCCACAGGGAGCAATCAGCCCCAGCATTTT.

The chain combines TRBV2 with TRBJ2-1; 7 bases match TRBD2. The CDR3 has 14 amino acids. Germline CDR1 and CDR2: SNHLY and FYNNEI. With 1 base clipped from V and 8 bases from J, the junction kept 5 bases outside the gene matches. The CDR3, as DNA: TGTGCCAGCAGTGAAGGCGGGAGTCGATATGAGCAGTTCTTC. It is translated as CASSEGGSRYEQFF.

This chain links TRBV27 with TRBJ1-2, with TRBD1 matching over 7 bases. Germline V gene sequence: CDR1 MNHEY, CDR2 SMNVEV (reference sequence). The CDR3 length is 15 residues. The junction had 3 bases not matched to a gene; V was cut back by 0 bases and J by 2 bases. The CDR3 here is CASSLSTTGNYGYTF. The CDR3 DNA is TGTGCCAGCAGTTTATCCACGACAGGGAACTATGGCTACACCTTC.

Here the CDR3 reads CASMRGAGQPQHF. The CDR3 bases are TGTGCCAGCATGCGGGGAGCGGGGCAGCCCCAGCATTTT. The chain recombines TRBV2 with TRBJ1-5; D is uncertain. The CDR3 length is 13 residues. The V and J ends lost 7 bases and 7 bases respectively, with 14 bases between them. CDR1 and CDR2 (germline): SNHLY, FYNNEI.

This chain joins TRBV7-9 and TRBJ2-5, with D perhaps matching TRBD1 (5 bases). The germline gives CDR1 SEHNR, CDR2 FQNEAQ (reference sequence). The CDR3 sequence is 15 residues long. Deletions cut 4 bases from V and 1 base from J, with 13 bases between. The CDR3 reads CASSSDSSFQETQYF. In DNA, the CDR3 is TGTGCCAGCAGCTCCGACAGTTCCTTCCAAGAGACCCAGTACTTC.

The count of this clone is one. The V call is TRBV4-2, the J call TRBJ2-7; the D gene is possibly TRBD2 (5 bases). Trimming stripped 1 base from V and 0 bases from J, with 7 bases between. This CDR3 is built from 14 residues. Germline CDR1 reads LGHNA; CDR2 reads YNFKEQ. CDR3 amino acids: CASSQASGSYEQYF. The CDR3 nucleotides read TGTGCCAGCAGCCAAGCCAGCGGCTCCTACGAGCAGTACTTC.

By proportion, this clone is large. The gene calls are TRBV27 and TRBJ1-1; a weak D match, TRBD1 (5 bases). The CDR3 extends over 14 amino acids. V shed 6 bases and J shed 4 bases, with 15 bases lying between them. Germline V gene data show CDR1 as MNHEY and CDR2 as SMNVEV (reference sequence). CDR3 in amino acids: CASRQATAGTEAFF. CDR3 DNA: TGTGCCAGCAGGCAGGCGACAGCAGGCACTGAAGCTTTCTTT.

In this sample, this clone turned up a few times. The chain couples TRBV30 to TRBJ2-7, with 7 bases fitting TRBD1. The CDR3 is 15 residues long. V lost 0 bases to trimming and J lost 3 bases; unmatched junction nucleotides: 8. The V gene's germline CDR1 is GTSNPN and CDR2 SVGIG (reference sequence). CDR3 DNA sequence: TGTGCCTGGAGTGTACCCCGGACAGGCGGCTACGAGCAGTACTTC. Its translation is CAWSVPRTGGYEQYF.

The chain links TRBV19 to TRBJ2-5, with D possibly matching TRBD2 (5 bases). V lost 5 bases, J lost 5 bases, and 15 bases lay in between. The CDR3 is 14 amino acids. Germline CDR1 LNHDA, CDR2 SQIVND (reference sequence). CDR3 bases: TGTGCCAGTAGTTCCTCGGGCCCGGGGGAGACCCAGTACTTC. Residues: CASSSSGPGETQYF. Filled out from reference TRBV19 and TRBJ2-5, the complete variable domain reads DGGITQSPKYLFRKEGQNVTLSCEQNLNHDAMYWYRQDPGQGLRLIYYSQIVNDFQKGDIAEGYSVSREKKESFPLTVTSAQKNPTAFYLCASSSSGPGETQYFGPGTRLLVL.

The chain uses TRBV6-6 and TRBJ1-1; D unresolved. The V and J ends lost 5 bases and 2 bases respectively, with 12 bases between them. Germline V gene sequence: CDR1 MNHNY, CDR2 SVGAGI (reference sequence). The CDR3 has 14 residues. CDR3 residues: CASSPQAENTEAFF. The CDR3 nucleotides are TGTGCCAGCAGTCCCCAAGCTGAAAACACTGAAGCTTTCTTT.

This clone was picked up one time. The rearrangement joins TRBV19 to TRBJ2-3; D gene uncertain. The CDR3 length is 10 residues. V was shortened by 8 bases and J by 5 bases, with 5 bases between the two germline ends. The germline gives CDR1 LNHDA, CDR2 SQIVND (reference sequence). CDR3 DNA: TGTGCCAGTGGAGAAGATACGCAGTATTTT. It codes for CASGEDTQYF. The variable domain in full, with the rest retrieved from reference TRBV19 and TRBJ2-3, is DGGITQSPKYLFRKEGQNVTLSCEQNLNHDAMYWYRQDPGQGLRLIYYSQIVNDFQKGDIAEGYSVSREKKESFPLTVTSAQKNPTAFYLCASGEDTQYFGPGTRLTVL.

Comments on this clone: One end of the junction does not line up with germline, which may come from a read error. The chain combines TRBV7-7 with TRBJ2-2, with 8 bases fitting TRBD2. The CDR3 has 16 residues. Germline V gene lookup returns CDR1 SSHAT and CDR2 FNYEAQ (reference sequence). The CDR3 region is CASSLFAGGEGGELFF. In nucleotides, the CDR3 is TGTGCTAGCAGCTTATTCGCGGGGGGCGAAGGCGGGGAGCTGTTTTTT.

This clone was recorded only once. The rearrangement uses TRBV27 and TRBJ1-4; 8 bases map to TRBD1. V was pared by 4 bases and J by 6 bases, with 7 bases of the junction left unmatched. The CDR3 is 15 residues long. The germline V gene has CDR1 MNHEY and CDR2 SMNVEV (reference sequence). The CDR3 nucleotides read TGTGCCAGCAGTTCCCAGGGGGCAGGGGATGAAAAACTGTTTTTT. This translates into CASSSQGAGDEKLFF. The full variable domain, completed using reference TRBV27 and TRBJ1-4, is EAQVTQNPRYLITVTGKKLTVTCSQNMNHEYMSWYRQDPGLGLRQIYYSMNVEVTDKGDVPEGYKVSRKEKRNFPLILESPSPNQTSLYFCASSSQGAGDEKLFFGSGTQLSVL.

The rearrangement links TRBV5-1 to TRBJ2-2; D perhaps matches TRBD2 (6 bases). V gave up 4 bases and J gave up 6 bases, with 16 bases separating them. This CDR3 has 15 residues. Germline V CDR1 and CDR2: SGHRS, YFSETQ. Here the CDR3 DNA reads TGCGCCAGCAGCCTAAGTGGAGGGTTTCCCGGGGAGCTGTTTTTT. Protein product: CASSLSGGFPGELFF. Full variable domain (missing parts from reference TRBV5-1 and TRBJ2-2): KAGVTQTPRYLIKTRGQQVTLSCSPISGHRSVSWYQQTPGQGLQFLFEYFSETQRNKGNFPGRFSGRQFSNSRSEMNVSTLELGDSALYLCASSLSGGFPGELFFGEGSRLTVL.